This T cell receptor (beta chain) was profiled in a study of shared clonotypes between healthy human individuals (dated by TCRdb to 2020 to 2021). Study-wide context: A couple of women and a few men aged 18 to 49 years were included in the cohort. Per donor, three plates each were used for CD4 naive and CD4 memory, two for CD8 naive, and one for CD8 memory. The study deeply sequenced blood TCR repertoires of about 5 healthy adults to estimate repertoire size and the extent of clonotype sharing between individuals. Different laboratories and diverse techniques were used to prepare libraries and sequence TCR repertoires, to increase sequencing depth and limit assay-specific biases. Between about 0.8 and 9 billion PBMCs per donor were obtained by leukapheresis.

General study outcomes and caveats: Even with the large sequencing depth, rarefaction of the sorted-subset datasets indicated that sequencing was incomplete. Compared with non-shared clonotypes, clonotypes shared by all four sorted-subset donors had higher generation probabilities. Only blood was sampled, and tissue TCR repertoires likely differ from those in blood. Because the study included a small number of donors, the genetic and exposure-history diversity represented was limited. Pairwise subsampling led to the expectation that sequencing depth would affect the degree of clonotype sharing among donors. Naive subsets generally had larger estimated clonotype richness than memory subsets did. Sharing across several donors was observed for roughly 5% of naive CD4, less than 4% of naive CD8, about 2.5% of memory CD4, and about 0.39% of memory CD8 clonotypes.

Using the deep immunoSEQ assay, TCR CDR3 regions were amplified from genomic DNA by multiplex PCR. Genomic DNA extracted from each cell subset was distributed evenly over all wells of several immunoSEQ 96-well plates, and each plate served as one replicate. For sorted subsets, around 200 ng genomic DNA, equal to tens of thousands of T cell genomes, was loaded into each replicate PCR. Purified libraries were quantified with a Qubit 3.0 fluorometer, sized on a Bioanalyzer 2100, and re-quantified with the KAPA Library Quantification kit. A separate single-read 150-cycle Illumina NextSeq 550 flow cell was used to sequence each immunoSEQ 96-well plate. The paper's processing steps were these. The immunoSEQ output contained only junctional sequences without quality scores, so filtering could not match that applied to full-length reads. To assign V/J genes and CDR3, sequences were annotated against IMGT germline references using PyIR, a Python wrapper for IgBLAST v1.9. Reads with weak V/J assignments (E-value above 1e-6), missing CDR3, stop codons, out-of-frame junctions, or ambiguous translated residues were removed. V3J clonotypes were defined as sequences sharing the same inferred V gene, J gene, and CDR3 amino acid sequence. To compute the percentage overlap between repertoires, the number of shared unique clonotypes was divided by the size of the smaller repertoire. Richness of each repertoire was evaluated using RTK rarefaction, the Chao1 estimator, and Recon v2.1 estimates of unobserved clonotypes. Generation probabilities were computed with OLGA for all TCRbeta clonotypes obtained by the gDNA method from several donors. TCRdb obtained this table from immuneACCESS and retained in-frame rearrangements with V and J assigned. These tables miss some clones; where compared with another copy, unresolved V genes account for less than half of the shortfall, and the remainder is unexplained. The DNA gave D and trimming, while V, J and clone size come from that table. Present in this sample are under 1,100,000 clones, roughly 80% of which were seen just once. In total, the top ten clones hold 1.4% to 1.5% of the sample.

From the cysteine through the phenylalanine, the CDR3 covers 12 amino acids. CDR3 DNA only is kept here, 36 bases in frame from base 1. The germline V gene yields SGHDT for CDR1 and YYEEEE for CDR2. V loses 5 bases, J loses 5 bases, and the germline ends lie 7 bases apart. Turning to this clone: The antigen this receptor binds is unknown. The record has no base qualities; no much larger clone is one base away.

The donors were healthy, HIV-negative adults who had no recently reported acute infections or vaccinations. Every donor was a Caucasian adult living in Nashville, Tennessee, USA. CD4+ T cells were enriched through magnetic negative selection, after which naive cells were positively selected on CD45RA and the remaining negative fraction served as the memory subset. After blood collection by leukapheresis, PBMCs were isolated using Ficoll-Histopaque density gradient centrifugation and then cryopreserved in the vapor phase of liquid nitrogen. Purity and quantity of every magnetically sorted T cell population were checked by analytical flow cytometry. Each sorted fraction had its genomic DNA isolated and then quantified by UV absorbance on a Nanodrop 2000c.

In this chain, TRBV5-6 is recombined with TRBJ2-2; the D gene cannot be named for sure. Sequenced sample: memory CD4+ T cells sorted from blood. In the paper's terms, the cell subset or site label means: CD45RA-negative fraction. The sequence came from a man younger than 35 in good health. The nucleotides are TGTGCCAGCAGACCGCGGACCGGGGAGCTGTTTTTT. Its protein reads: CASRPRTGELFF.